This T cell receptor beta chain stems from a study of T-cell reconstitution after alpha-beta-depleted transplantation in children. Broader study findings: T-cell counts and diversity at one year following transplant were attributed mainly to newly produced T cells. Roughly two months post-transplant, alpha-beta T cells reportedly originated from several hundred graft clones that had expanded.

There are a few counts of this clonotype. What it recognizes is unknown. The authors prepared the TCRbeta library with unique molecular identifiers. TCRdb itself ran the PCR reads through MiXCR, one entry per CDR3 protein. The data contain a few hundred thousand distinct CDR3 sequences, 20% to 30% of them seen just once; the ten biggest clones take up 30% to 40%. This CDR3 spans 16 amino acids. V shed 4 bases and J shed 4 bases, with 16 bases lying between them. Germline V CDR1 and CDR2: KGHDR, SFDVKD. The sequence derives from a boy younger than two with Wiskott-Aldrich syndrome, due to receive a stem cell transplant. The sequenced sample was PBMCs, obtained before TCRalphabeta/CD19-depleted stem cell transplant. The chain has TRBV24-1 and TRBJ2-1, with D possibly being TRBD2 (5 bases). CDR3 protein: CATSDLDGSGYNEQFF. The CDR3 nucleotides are TGTGCCACCAGTGACCTGGACGGATCGGGGTACAATGAGCAGTTCTTC.